This T cell receptor beta chain was documented in a study of CD8 T cells in Susac syndrome. RNA amounts of roughly 0.5 to 1 ug underwent reverse transcription with random hexamers. Multiplex immunoSEQ PCR targeted 54 Vbeta and 13 Jbeta TCR beta segments. Using its own MiXCR run on the immunoSEQ multiplex PCR reads, TCRdb lists one record per CDR3 protein. This table holds 150,000 or so distinct CDR3 sequences, about 96% found once. In this sample, this clonotype turned up once. The source of this sequence is a human donor with Susac syndrome. Material for sequencing was CD4+ T cells from PBMCs.

DNA for the CDR3: TGTGCCGGAAAGGACAGGGACGGGTTTTACGAGCAGTACGTC. Its protein is CAGKDRDGFYEQYV. The V call is TRBV7-9, the J call TRBJ2-7; 8 bases line up with TRBD1. Per germline, CDR1 SEHNR and CDR2 FQNEAQ (reference sequence). The CDR3 sequence is 14 residues long. Losses at the gene ends were 11 bases for V and 4 bases for J; bases not matched to a gene: 13.